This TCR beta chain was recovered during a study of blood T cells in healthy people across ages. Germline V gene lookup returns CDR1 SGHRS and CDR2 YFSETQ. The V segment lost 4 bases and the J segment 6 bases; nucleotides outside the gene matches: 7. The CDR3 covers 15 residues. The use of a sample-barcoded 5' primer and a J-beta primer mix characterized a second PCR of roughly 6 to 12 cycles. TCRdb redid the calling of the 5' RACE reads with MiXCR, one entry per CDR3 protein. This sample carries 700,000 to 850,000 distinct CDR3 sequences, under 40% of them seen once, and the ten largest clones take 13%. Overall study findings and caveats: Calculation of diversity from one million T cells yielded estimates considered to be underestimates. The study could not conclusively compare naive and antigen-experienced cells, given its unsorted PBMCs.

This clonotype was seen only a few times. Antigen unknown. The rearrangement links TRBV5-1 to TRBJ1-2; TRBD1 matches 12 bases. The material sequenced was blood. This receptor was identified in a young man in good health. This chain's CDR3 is CASSAGTGGEDGYTF. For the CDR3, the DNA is TGCGCCAGCAGCGCTGGGACAGGGGGCGAGGATGGCTACACCTTC.